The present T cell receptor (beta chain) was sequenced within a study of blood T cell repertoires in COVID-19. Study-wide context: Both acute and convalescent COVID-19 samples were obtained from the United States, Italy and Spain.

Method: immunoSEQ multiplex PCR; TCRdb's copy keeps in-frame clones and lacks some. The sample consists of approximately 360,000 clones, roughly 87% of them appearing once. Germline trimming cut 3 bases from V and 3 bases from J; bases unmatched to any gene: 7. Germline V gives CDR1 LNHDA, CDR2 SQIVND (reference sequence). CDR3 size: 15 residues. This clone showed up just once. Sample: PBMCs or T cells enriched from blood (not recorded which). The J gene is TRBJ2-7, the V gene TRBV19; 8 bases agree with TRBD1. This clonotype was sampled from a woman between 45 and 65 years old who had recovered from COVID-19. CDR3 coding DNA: TGTGCCAGTAGTATCCTCGGGACAGGTAACTACGAGCAGTACTTC. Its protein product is CASSILGTGNYEQYF.